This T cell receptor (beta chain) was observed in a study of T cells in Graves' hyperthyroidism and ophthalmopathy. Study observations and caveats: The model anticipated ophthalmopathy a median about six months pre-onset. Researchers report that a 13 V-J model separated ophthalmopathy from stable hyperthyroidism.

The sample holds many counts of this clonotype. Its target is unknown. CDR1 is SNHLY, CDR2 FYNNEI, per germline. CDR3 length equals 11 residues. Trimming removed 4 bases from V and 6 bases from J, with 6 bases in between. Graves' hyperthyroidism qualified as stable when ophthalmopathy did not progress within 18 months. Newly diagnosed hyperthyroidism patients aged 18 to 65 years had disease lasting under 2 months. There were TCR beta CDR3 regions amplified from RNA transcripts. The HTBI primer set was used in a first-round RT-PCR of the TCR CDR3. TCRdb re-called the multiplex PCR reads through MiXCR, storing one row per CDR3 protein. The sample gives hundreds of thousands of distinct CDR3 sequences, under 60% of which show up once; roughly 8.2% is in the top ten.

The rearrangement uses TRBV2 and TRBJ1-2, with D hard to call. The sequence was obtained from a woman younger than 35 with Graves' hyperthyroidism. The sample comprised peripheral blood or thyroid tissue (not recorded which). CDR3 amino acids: CASSGGDGYTF. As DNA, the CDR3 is TGTGCCAGCAGTGGGGGAGATGGCTACACCTTC. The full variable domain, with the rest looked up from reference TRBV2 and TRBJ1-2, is EPEVTQTPSHQVTQMGQEVILRCVPISNHLYFYWYRQILGQKVEFLVSFYNNEISEKSEIFDDQFSVERPDGSNFTLKIRSTKLEDSAMYFCASSGGDGYTFGSGTRLTVV.